This T cell receptor beta chain was sequenced for a study of blood T cell repertoires in COVID-19. TCRdb keeps only in-frame clones here, not all; method: immunoSEQ multiplex PCR. The sample holds approximately 87,000 clones, about 89% seen once. Germline CDR1 and CDR2: MDHEN and SYDVKM. This CDR3 spans 11 amino acids. The V and J genes are TRBV28 and TRBJ1-2, with no clear D. Sequencing was performed on peripheral blood. The receptor was isolated from a man between 65 and 80 years old with active or convalescent COVID-19. CDR3 DNA sequence: TGTGCTCTTGGGAGTAACTATGGCTACACCTTC. It translates to CALGSNYGYTF.